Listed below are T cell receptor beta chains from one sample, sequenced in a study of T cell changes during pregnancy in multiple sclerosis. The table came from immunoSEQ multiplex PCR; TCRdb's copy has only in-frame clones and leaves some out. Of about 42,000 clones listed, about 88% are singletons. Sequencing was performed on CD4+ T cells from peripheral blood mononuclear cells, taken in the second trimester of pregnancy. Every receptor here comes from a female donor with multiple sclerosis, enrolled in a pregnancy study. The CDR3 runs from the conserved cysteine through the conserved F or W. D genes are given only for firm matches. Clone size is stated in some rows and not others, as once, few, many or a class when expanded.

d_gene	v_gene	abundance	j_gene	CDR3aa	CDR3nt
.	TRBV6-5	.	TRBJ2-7	CASSSTPGAYEQYF	TGTGCCAGCAGCTCAACCCCCGGAGCCTACGAGCAGTACTTC
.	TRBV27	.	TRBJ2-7	CASSRIGTNEQYF	TGTGCCAGCAGCCGCATCGGGACAAACGAGCAGTACTTC
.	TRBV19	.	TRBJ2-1	CASSMLERYTEQFF	TGTGCCAGTAGTATGCTGGAGAGGTACACTGAGCAGTTCTTC
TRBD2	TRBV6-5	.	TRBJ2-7	CASRPGLAFYEQYF	TGTGCCAGCAGGCCGGGACTAGCGTTCTACGAGCAGTACTTC
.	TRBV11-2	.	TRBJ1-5	CASSPLTGFDQPQHF	TGTGCCAGCAGCCCCCTGACAGGTTTCGATCAGCCCCAGCATTTT
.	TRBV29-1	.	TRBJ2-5	CSATGLMGETQYF	TGCAGCGCCACGGGACTGATGGGAGAGACCCAGTACTTC
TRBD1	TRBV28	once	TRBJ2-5	CASSPGQGWETQYF	TGTGCCAGCAGCCCCGGACAGGGATGGGAGACCCAGTACTTC
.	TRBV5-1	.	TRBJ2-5	CASSLAGAQETQYF	TGCGCCAGCAGCTTGGCAGGGGCCCAAGAGACCCAGTACTTC
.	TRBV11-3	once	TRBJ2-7	CASSLTVLSEQYF	TGTGCCAGCAGCTTAACAGTCTTGAGCGAGCAGTACTTC
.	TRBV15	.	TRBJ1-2	CATSRERGQFYGYTF	TGTGCCACCAGCAGAGAAAGAGGACAGTTCTATGGCTACACCTTC
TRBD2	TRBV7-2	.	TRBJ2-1	CASSFGLAGGNEQFF	TGTGCCAGCAGCTTTGGACTAGCGGGAGGGAATGAGCAGTTCTTC
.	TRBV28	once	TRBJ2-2	CASTRSSPAGNTGELFF	TGTGCCAGCACCCGATCTTCGCCGGCAGGGAACACCGGGGAGCTGTTTTTT
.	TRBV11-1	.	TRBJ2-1	CASSLAGLAANEQFF	TGTGCCAGCAGCTTAGCGGGCTTAGCGGCCAATGAGCAGTTCTTC
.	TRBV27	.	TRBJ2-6	CASSPGGFSGANVLTF	TGTGCCAGCAGTCCCGGGGGATTCTCTGGGGCCAACGTCCTGACTTTC
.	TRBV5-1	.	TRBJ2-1	CASRSSLNNEQFF	TGCGCCAGCAGGAGTAGTCTAAACAATGAGCAGTTCTTC
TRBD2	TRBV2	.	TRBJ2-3	CASSELAVTDTQYF	TGTGCCAGCAGTGAACTAGCGGTCACAGATACGCAGTATTTT
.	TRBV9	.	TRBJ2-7	CASTRLAASDEQYF	TGTGCCAGCACCCGATTAGCGGCTTCGGACGAGCAGTACTTC
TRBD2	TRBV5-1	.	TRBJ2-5	CASSTGGWASQETQYF	TGCGCCAGCAGCACCGGGGGGTGGGCCTCTCAAGAGACCCAGTACTTC
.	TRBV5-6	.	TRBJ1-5	CASSQGYSNQPQHF	TGTGCCAGCAGCCAGGGATATAGCAATCAGCCCCAGCATTTT
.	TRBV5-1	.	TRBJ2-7	CASRLDWSSYEQYF	TGCGCCAGCAGATTGGACTGGAGCTCCTACGAGCAGTACTTC
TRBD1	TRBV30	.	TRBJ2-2	CAYPGQGNTGELFF	TGTGCCTACCCGGGACAGGGGAACACCGGGGAGCTGTTTTTT
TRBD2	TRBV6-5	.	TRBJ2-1	CASNGLAGGYNEQFF	TGTGCCAGCAACGGACTAGCGGGAGGGTACAATGAGCAGTTCTTC
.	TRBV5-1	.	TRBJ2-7	CASSTSGTYEQYF	TGCGCCAGCAGCACGTCCGGGACCTACGAGCAGTACTTC
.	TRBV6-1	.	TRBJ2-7	CASSDKLAAYEQYF	TGTGCCAGCAGTGATAAGCTAGCTGCCTACGAGCAGTACTTC
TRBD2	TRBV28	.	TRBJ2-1	CASSLNKASGIWEQFF	TGTGCCAGCAGTTTAAACAAAGCTAGCGGGATATGGGAGCAGTTCTTC
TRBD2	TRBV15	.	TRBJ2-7	CATSFRLAGKNEQYF	TGTGCCACCAGCTTCCGACTAGCGGGCAAAAACGAGCAGTACTTC
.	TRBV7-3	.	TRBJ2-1	CASSLREGGEQFF	TGTGCCAGCAGCTTAAGGGAGGGGGGCGAGCAGTTCTTC
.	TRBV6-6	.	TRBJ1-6	CASIEAGQNSPLHF	TGTGCCAGCATCGAAGCGGGGCAAAATTCACCCCTCCACTTT
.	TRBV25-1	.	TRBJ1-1	CASRETGTTEAFF	TGTGCCAGCAGGGAAACAGGGACCACTGAAGCTTTCTTT
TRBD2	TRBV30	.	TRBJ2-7	CAWRVSRLAGAYEQYF	TGTGCCTGGAGGGTTTCTCGGCTAGCGGGTGCCTACGAGCAGTACTTC
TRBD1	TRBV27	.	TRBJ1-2	CASSLGPDRADGYTF	TGTGCCAGCAGCCTTGGACCCGACAGGGCGGATGGCTACACCTTC
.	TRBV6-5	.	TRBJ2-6	CASSYFQGSGANVLTF	TGTGCCAGCAGTTACTTTCAGGGCTCCGGGGCCAACGTCCTGACTTTC
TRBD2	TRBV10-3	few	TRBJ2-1	CAISPTSGSNEQFF	TGTGCCATCAGTCCGACTAGCGGGAGCAATGAGCAGTTCTTC
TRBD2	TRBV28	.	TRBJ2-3	CASSLGLAGGSTQYF	TGTGCCAGCAGTTTGGGTCTAGCGGGAGGGAGTACGCAGTATTTT
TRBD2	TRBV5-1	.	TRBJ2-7	CASSLPRGGEAGGSAYEQYF	TGCGCCAGCAGCTTGCCCAGGGGCGGGGAAGCGGGAGGTTCGGCGTACGAGCAGTACTTC